Sequencing of this TCR beta chain was carried out in a study of response to subunit inactivated influenza vaccine (dated by TCRdb to between 2018 and 2020). A note on the overall study: The study used deep quantitative T cell receptor repertoire profiling to track responses to a trivalent subunit inactivated influenza vaccine. Beyond this particular receptor, the publication reports: According to the authors, only a limited number of new T cells may be recruited by each seasonal influenza vaccination.

This clonotype has a count of ten or more. Its cognate antigen has yet to be identified. No clone much larger than this one lies a single base away; base qualities are absent. The CDR3 has 15 amino acids, counting the end cysteine and phenylalanine. The kept DNA is CDR3 alone, 45 bases in frame from the first base. Cut back by 4 bases and 0 bases, the V and J ends lie 10 bases apart. From a lookup of the germline V gene (reference sequence), CDR1 and CDR2 are LGHDT and YNNKEL. The method behind the library was RT-PCR. This sample was sequenced with an Illumina HiSeq 2500. In TCRdb, the public reads were trimmed at Q25 with fastp and aligned with MiXCR, with productive beta chains retained. Duplicate CDR3 protein sequences are folded into a single record with the most common DNA and genes. The sample table holds 530,000 or so distinct CDR3 sequences, of which 14% were seen once. The ten largest account for 8.5% to 14% of the sample.

The sequence derives from a man aged 50 or older who received an inactivated influenza vaccine. Donor details come from another sample of the same person, matched by shared clones. The V gene is TRBV3-1 and the J gene is TRBJ1-3; tentative D gene TRBD1, with 6 bases matching. The specimen comprised PBMCs from blood, sampled 12 days after vaccination. CDR3 protein: CASSRWTASGNTIYF. The nucleotides read TGTGCCAGCAGCCGGTGGACAGCCTCTGGAAACACCATATATTTT. The reference TRBV3-1 and TRBJ1-3 proteins fill in what lies around the CDR3, so the full variable domain reads DTAVSQTPKYLVTQMGNDKSIKCEQNLGHDTMYWYKQDSKKFLKIMFSYNNKELIINETVPNRFSPKSPDKAHLNLHINSLELGDSAVYFCASSRWTASGNTIYFGEGSWLTVV.